The present TCR beta chain was sequenced within a study of blood T cell dynamics during melanoma immunotherapy. Looking at the study overall: Patients with metastatic melanoma got pembrolizumab or nivolumab-ipilimumab as first-line care. General observations from the study: Clones driving repertoire changes may be melanoma-specific or general immune activation. The most clonal sorted CD8+ subset, immune-effector cells, was closest to cell-free DNA CDR3 sequences.

CDR1 LNHDA and CDR2 SQIVND come from the germline V gene (reference sequence). This CDR3 region has 14 residues. V lost 4 bases, J lost 1 base, and 11 bases lay in between. As for this clone: Its antigen is unknown.

The time point was: pre-treatment baseline. Immune-effector memory T cells were defined as CD3+ CD4- CD8+ CD45RA- CD45RO-high CD27- CCR7-. Patients had no prior systemic cancer treatment, immunosuppressants or other active cancers. All DNA from each sorted CD8+ subset was loaded. TCRdb keeps only in-frame clones here, not all; method: immunoSEQ multiplex PCR. Here the sample spans under 2,000 clones, 73% being singletons. The chain carries TRBV19 and TRBJ2-7; D gene ambiguous. The sample here was CD8+ T cells from blood, taken from a patient treated with checkpoint blockade. The TCR originated in a human donor with melanoma. CDR3: CASSNGRLSYEQYF. The CDR3 DNA sequence: TGTGCCAGTAGTAACGGACGGCTTTCCTACGAGCAGTACTTC. Filled out from reference TRBV19 and TRBJ2-7, the complete variable domain reads DGGITQSPKYLFRKEGQNVTLSCEQNLNHDAMYWYRQDPGQGLRLIYYSQIVNDFQKGDIAEGYSVSREKKESFPLTVTSAQKNPTAFYLCASSNGRLSYEQYFGPGTRLTVT.